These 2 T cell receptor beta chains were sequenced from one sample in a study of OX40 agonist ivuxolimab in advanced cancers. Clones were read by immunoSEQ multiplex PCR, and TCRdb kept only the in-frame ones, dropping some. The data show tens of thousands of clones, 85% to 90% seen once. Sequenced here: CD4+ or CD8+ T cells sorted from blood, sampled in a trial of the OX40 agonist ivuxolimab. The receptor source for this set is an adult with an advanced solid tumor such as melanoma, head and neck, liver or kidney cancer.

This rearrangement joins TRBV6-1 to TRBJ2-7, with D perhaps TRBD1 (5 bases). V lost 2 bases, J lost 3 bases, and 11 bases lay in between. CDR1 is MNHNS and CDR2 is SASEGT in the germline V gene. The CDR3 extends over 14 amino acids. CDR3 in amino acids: CASSERGTYYEQYF. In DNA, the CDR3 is TGTGCCAGCAGTGAAAGGGGTACTTACTACGAGCAGTACTTC.

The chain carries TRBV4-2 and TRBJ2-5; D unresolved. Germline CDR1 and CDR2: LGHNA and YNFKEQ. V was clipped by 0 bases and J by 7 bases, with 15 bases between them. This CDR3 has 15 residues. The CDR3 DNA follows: TGTGCCAGCAGCCAAGATGAGAGCCCGAGGTGGACCCAGTACTTC. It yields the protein CASSQDESPRWTQYF.